This T cell receptor beta chain was obtained from a study of Graves' ophthalmopathy and Graves' hyperthyroidism. This clonotype came up many times. The authors amplified TCR beta CDR3 regions from RNA transcripts. Second-round multiplex PCR followed a first-round RT-PCR using HTBI primers. TCRdb reanalysed the multiplex PCR reads using MiXCR and keeps one entry per CDR3 protein. In the table there are some 350,000 distinct CDR3 sequences, about 17% of which are singletons. Trimming shortened V by 4 bases and J by 2 bases, and 12 bases separated the two germline ends. The CDR3 covers 16 residues. Germline assignment: CDR1 MNHEY and CDR2 SVGAGI.

Sequencing was performed on peripheral blood. The V gene is TRBV6-5, the J gene TRBJ2-6; tentatively, D is TRBD2 (5 bases). The clonotype was recovered from an adult woman with stable Graves' hyperthyroidism. This CDR3 is CASSFEGTTGANVLTF. The CDR3 coding sequence is TGTGCCAGCAGTTTTGAGGGTACGACTGGGGCCAACGTCCTGACTTTC.